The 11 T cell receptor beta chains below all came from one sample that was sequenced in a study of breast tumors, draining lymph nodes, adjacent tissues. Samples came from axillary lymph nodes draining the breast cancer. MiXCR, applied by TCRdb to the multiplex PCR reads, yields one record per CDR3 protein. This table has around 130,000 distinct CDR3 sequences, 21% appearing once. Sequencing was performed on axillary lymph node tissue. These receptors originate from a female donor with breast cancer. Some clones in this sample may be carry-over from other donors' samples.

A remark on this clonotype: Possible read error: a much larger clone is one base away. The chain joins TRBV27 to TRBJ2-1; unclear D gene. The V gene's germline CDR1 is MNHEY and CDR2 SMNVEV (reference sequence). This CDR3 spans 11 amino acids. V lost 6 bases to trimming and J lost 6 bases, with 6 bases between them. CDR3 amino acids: CASRALNEQFF. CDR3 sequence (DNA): TGTGCCAGCAGGGCTCTCAATGAGCAGTTCTTC.

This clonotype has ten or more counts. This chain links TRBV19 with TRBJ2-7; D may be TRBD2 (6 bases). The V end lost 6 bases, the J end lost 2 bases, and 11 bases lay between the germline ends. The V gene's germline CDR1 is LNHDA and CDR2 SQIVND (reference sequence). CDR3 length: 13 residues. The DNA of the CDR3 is TGTGCCAGTAGCCTGACTAGTACCTACGAGCAGTACTTC. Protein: CASSLTSTYEQYF.

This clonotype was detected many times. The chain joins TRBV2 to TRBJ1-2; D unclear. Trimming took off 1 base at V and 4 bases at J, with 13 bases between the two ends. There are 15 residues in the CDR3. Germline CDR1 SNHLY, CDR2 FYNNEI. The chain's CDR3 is CASSEEMGTTYGYTF. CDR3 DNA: TGTGCCAGCAGTGAAGAAATGGGAACGACCTATGGCTACACCTTC.

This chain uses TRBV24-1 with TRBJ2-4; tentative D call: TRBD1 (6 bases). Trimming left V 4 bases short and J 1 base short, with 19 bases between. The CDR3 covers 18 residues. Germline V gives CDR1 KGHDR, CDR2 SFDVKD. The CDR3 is CATSEQGGRAAAKNIQYF. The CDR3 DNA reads TGTGCCACCAGTGAACAAGGGGGACGGGCCGCGGCCAAAAACATTCAGTACTTC.

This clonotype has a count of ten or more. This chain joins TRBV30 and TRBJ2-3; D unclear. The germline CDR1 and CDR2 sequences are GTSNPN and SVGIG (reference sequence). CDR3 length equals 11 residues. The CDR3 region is CAFVVRDTQYF. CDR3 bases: TGTGCTTTCGTTGTCCGAGATACGCAGTATTTT.

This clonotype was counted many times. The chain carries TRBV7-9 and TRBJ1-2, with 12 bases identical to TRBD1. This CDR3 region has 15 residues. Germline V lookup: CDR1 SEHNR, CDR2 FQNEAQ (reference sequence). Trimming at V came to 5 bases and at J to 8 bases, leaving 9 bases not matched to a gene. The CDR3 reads CASSPRGTGGFGYTF. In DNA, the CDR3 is TGTGCCAGCAGCCCACGGGGGACAGGGGGCTTCGGCTACACCTTC.

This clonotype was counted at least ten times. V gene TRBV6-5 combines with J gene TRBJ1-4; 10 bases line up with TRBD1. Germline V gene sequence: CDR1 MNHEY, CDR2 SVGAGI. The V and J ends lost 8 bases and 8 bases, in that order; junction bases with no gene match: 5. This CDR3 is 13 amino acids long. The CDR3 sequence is CASGQGVWEKLFF. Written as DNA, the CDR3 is TGTGCCAGCGGACAGGGGGTTTGGGAAAAACTGTTTTTT.

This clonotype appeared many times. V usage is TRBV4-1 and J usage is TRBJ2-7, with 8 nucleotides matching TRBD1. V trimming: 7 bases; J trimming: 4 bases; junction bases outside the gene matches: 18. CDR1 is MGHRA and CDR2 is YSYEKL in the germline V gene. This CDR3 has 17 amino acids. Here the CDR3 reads CASTPTADRATPYEQYF. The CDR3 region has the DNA TGCGCCAGCACCCCGACGGCGGACAGGGCTACACCGTACGAGCAGTACTTC.

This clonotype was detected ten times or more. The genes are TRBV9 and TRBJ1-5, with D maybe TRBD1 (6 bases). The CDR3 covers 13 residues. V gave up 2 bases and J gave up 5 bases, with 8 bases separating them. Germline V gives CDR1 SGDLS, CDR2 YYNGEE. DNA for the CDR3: TGTGCCAGCAGCGTCAGGGGCGATCAGCCCCAGCATTTT. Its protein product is CASSVRGDQPQHF.

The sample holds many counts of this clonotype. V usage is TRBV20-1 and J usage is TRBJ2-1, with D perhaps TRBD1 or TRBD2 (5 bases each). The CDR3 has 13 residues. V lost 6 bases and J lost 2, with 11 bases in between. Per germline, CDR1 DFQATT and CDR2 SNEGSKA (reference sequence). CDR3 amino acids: CSAQWGPYNEQFF. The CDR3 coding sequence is TGCAGTGCCCAGTGGGGACCCTACAATGAGCAGTTCTTC.

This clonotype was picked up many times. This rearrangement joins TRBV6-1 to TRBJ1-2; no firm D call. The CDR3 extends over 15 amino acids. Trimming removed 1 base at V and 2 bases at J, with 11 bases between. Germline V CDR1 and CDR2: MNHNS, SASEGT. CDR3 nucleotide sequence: TGTGCCAGCAGTGAAGTTGCGGGCCCGAACTATGGCTACACCTTC. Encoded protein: CASSEVAGPNYGYTF.